This T cell receptor beta chain was sequenced during a study of T cell changes during pregnancy in multiple sclerosis. This CDR3 has 13 amino acids. With 6 bases removed from V and 1 base from J, the gap between germline ends came to 12 bases. Germline values: CDR1 SQVTM, CDR2 ANQGSEA. Measured with immunoSEQ multiplex PCR; TCRdb has only the in-frame clones, and not every one. Of tens of thousands of clones listed, around 90% were seen once; the top ten hold 1.3%. The chain has TRBV29-1 and TRBJ1-1; D may be TRBD1 (5 bases). The sequenced sample was peripheral blood, obtained in the second trimester of pregnancy. This TCR was recovered from a female donor with multiple sclerosis, enrolled in a pregnancy study. The CDR3 sequence is CSVLPQGNTEAFF. DNA for the CDR3: TGCAGCGTCCTCCCCCAGGGGAACACTGAAGCTTTCTTT.